This T cell receptor beta chain appears in the sequencing data of a study of T cells in localized non-small cell lung cancer. Study results and limitations: It was uninvolved adjacent lung that showed the highest T cell clonality, exceeding tumor.

Produced via immunoSEQ multiplex PCR; TCRdb's table is partial and in-frame only. Of about 33,000 clones detected, roughly 90% appear once; the ten largest clones hold 4% to 5%. Note on this clone: Antigen unknown.

The starting material was peripheral blood, obtained before any cancer treatment. The receptor was derived from a man aged 40-75 years with stage I lung adenocarcinoma.

CDR3 sequence: CASSSWDSQETQYF. DNA for the CDR3: TGTGCCAGTAGTTCCTGGGACAGCCAAGAGACCCAGTACTTC. V and J are TRBV19 and TRBJ2-5; TRBD1 agrees at 7 bases. Germline lookup yields CDR1 LNHDA and CDR2 SQIVND (reference sequence). The CDR3 loop spans 14 amino acids. V gave up 5 bases and J gave up 1 base; unmatched junction bases: 4.